Shown below are 5 T cell receptor beta chains from a single sample sequenced in a study of cytomegalovirus exposure and HLA in healthy donors. This PCR relied on a set of 60 Vbeta primers and 13 Jbeta primers. Sequencing was performed with immunoSEQ multiplex PCR; in TCRdb, only in-frame clones are kept and a portion is missing. The table includes around 190,000 clones, about 80% detected once. The sample comprised PBMCs. Source of these receptors: a woman in her fifties or sixties in good health and CMV-seronegative.

V gene TRBV6-5 combines with J gene TRBJ2-7, with 7 bases aligning to TRBD2. V lost 4 bases to trimming and J lost 2 bases; unmatched junction nucleotides: 8. The V gene's germline CDR1 is MNHEY and CDR2 SVGAGI. This CDR3 region has 15 residues. CDR3 amino acids: CASSFKAGTAYEQYF. The CDR3 coding sequence is TGTGCCAGCAGTTTTAAAGCGGGGACGGCCTACGAGCAGTACTTC.

The rearrangement joins TRBV7-9 to TRBJ1-3, with D perhaps TRBD1 (5 bases). This CDR3 comprises 17 residues. Germline loops: CDR1 SEHNR, CDR2 FQNEAQ (reference sequence). Trimming left V 3 bases short and J 1 base short, with 16 bases between. The CDR3 coding sequence is TGTGCCAGCAGCTTGACAGATATTACACGGTCTGGAAACACCATATATTTT. As protein: CASSLTDITRSGNTIYF.

The chain uses TRBV6-5 and TRBJ2-1; a weak D match, TRBD2 (5 bases). Germline V gene data show CDR1 as MNHEY and CDR2 as SVGAGI. V lost 6 bases, J lost 4 bases, and 7 bases lay in between. The CDR3 totals 12 residues. Here the CDR3 DNA reads TGTGCCAGCAGCGGGGTATACAATGAGCAGTTCTTC. This encodes CASSGVYNEQFF.

CDR3 DNA sequence: TGTGCCAGCAGTTTATTGGGGGGGAAATACCAGCCCCAGCATTTT. Translation: CASSLLGGKYQPQHF. V gene TRBV27 combines with J gene TRBJ1-5; the D gene is possibly TRBD1 (5 bases). Germline values: CDR1 MNHEY, CDR2 SMNVEV (reference sequence). V lost 1 base and J 7 bases, leaving 14 bases between the germline ends. CDR3 length: 15 amino acids.

The chain joins TRBV29-1 to TRBJ1-4; 7 nucleotides match TRBD1. Germline V gene data show CDR1 as SQVTM and CDR2 as ANQGSEA. The J segment lost 5 bases and the V segment lost 6 bases, leaving 12 bases of the junction unmatched. The length of the CDR3 is 15 residues. The CDR3 reads CSVAMPVTGNEKLFF. CDR3 bases: TGCAGCGTCGCGATGCCTGTGACAGGGAATGAAAAACTGTTTTTT.